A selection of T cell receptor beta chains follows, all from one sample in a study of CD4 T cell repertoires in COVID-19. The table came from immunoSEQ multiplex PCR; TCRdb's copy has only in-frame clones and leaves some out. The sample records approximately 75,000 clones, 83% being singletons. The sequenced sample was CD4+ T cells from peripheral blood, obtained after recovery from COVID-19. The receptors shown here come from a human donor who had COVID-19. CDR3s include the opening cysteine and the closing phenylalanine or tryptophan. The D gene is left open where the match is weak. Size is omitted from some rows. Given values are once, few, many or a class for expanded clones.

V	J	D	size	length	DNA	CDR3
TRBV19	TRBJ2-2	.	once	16	TGTGCCAGTAGCGCAAGCGTGGGGCGAAACACCGGGGAGCTGTTTTTT	CASSASVGRNTGELFF
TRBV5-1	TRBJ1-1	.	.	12	TGCGCCAGCAGCTTGAAGAACACTGAAGCTTTCTTT	CASSLKNTEAFF
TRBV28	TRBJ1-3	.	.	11	TGTGCCAGCAGCGTATTAAACACCATATATTTT	CASSVLNTIYF
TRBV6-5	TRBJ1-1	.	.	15	TGTGCCAGCCCTAGGGTCGGGGTGGAGAACACTGAAGCTTTCTTT	CASPRVGVENTEAFF
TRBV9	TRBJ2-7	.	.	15	TGTGCCAGCAGCCAGCGGTGGGAGGCTTACTACGAGCAGTACTTC	CASSQRWEAYYEQYF
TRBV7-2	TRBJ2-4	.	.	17	TGTGCCAGCAGCTTAGAGGGACTCCCTGGCCCCAAAAACATTCAGTACTTC	CASSLEGLPGPKNIQYF
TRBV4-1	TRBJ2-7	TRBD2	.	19	TGCGCCAGCAGCCAAGATAGCGGGAGGGCCTTTTACAACGTCCACGAGCAGTACTTC	CASSQDSGRAFYNVHEQYF
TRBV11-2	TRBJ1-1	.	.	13	TGTGCCAGCAGCTTAGCCACAGCAGTTGGAGCTTTCTTT	CASSLATAVGAFF
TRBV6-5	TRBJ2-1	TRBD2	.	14	TGTGCCAGCAGACGACTAGCGGGAGAGAGAGGGCAGTTCTTC	CASRRLAGERGQFF
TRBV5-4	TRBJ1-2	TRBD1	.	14	TGTGCCAGCAGCAAGGACAGGATTGGGGTCGGCTACACCTTC	CASSKDRIGVGYTF
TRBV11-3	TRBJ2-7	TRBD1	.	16	TGTGCCAGCAGCTTAGCCTGCACAGGGGTCTCATACGAGCAGTACTTC	CASSLACTGVSYEQYF
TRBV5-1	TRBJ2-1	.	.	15	TGCGCCAGCAGCTTGTTGGCAGAATTGTACAATGAGCAGTTCTTC	CASSLLAELYNEQFF
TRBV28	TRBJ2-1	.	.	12	TGTGCCAGCACCCGAGGCCACAATGAGCAGTTCTTC	CASTRGHNEQFF
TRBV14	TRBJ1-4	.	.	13	TGTGCCAGCAGCCAAGGGTTGTGGGAAAAACTGTTTTTT	CASSQGLWEKLFF
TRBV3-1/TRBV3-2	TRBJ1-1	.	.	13	TGTGCCAGCAGCCAGGGGGGGGTAGGTGAAGCTTTCTTT	CASSQGGVGEAFF
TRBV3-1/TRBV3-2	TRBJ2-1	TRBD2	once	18	TGTGCCAGCAGCCGGTCCGGGACTAGCGGGAGCTCCTACAATGAGCAGTTCTTC	CASSRSGTSGSSYNEQFF
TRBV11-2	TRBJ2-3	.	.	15	TGTGCCAGCAGCCCCTTCGACCAGTACACAGATACGCAGTATTTT	CASSPFDQYTDTQYF
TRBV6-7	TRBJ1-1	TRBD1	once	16	TGTGCCAGCAGTTACGGGGGACAGGGTTCGGACACTGAAGCTTTCTTT	CASSYGGQGSDTEAFF
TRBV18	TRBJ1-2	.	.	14	TGTGCCAGCTCACTGCAGGAGGGTAACTATGGCTACACCTTC	CASSLQEGNYGYTF
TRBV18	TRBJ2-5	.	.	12	TGTGCCAGCTCACCAAGCCCCCAGACCCAGTACTTC	CASSPSPQTQYF
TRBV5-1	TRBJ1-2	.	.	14	TGCGCCAGCAGCTTGTGGTCGGCGGACTATGGCTACACCTTC	CASSLWSADYGYTF
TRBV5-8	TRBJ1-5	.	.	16	TGTGCCAGCAGCCGACCTCTGGGGGGGAGCAATCAGCCCCAGCATTTT	CASSRPLGGSNQPQHF
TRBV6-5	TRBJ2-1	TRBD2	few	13	TGTGCCACCCGGGCGGGAGCCTACAATGAGCAGTTCTTC	CATRAGAYNEQFF
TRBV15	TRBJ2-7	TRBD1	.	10	TGTGCCACCAGCAGGACAGGGGAATACTTC	CATSRTGEYF
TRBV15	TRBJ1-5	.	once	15	TGTGCCACCAGACAGGGTGGGGGTAGCAATCAGCCCCAGCATTTT	CATRQGGGSNQPQHF
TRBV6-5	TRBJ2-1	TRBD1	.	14	TGTGCCAGCATCCGGACAGGGAGCCACAATGAGCAGTTCTTC	CASIRTGSHNEQFF
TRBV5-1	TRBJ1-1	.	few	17	TGCGCCAGCAGCCCTGGGGCCACCCCAGGGAGGAACACTGAAGCTTTCTTT	CASSPGATPGRNTEAFF
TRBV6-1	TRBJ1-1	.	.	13	TGTGCCAGCAGTGAGACTTATAACACTGAAGCTTTCTTT	CASSETYNTEAFF
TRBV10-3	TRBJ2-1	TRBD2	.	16	TGTGCCATCAGTGCTCCTCGGACTAGCGGGATTAATGAGCAGTTCTTC	CAISAPRTSGINEQFF
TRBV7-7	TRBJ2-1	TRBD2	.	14	TGTGCCAGCAGCCGGGGGGTGCAGAACAATGAGCAGTTCTTC	CASSRGVQNNEQFF
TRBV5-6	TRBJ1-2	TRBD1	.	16	TGTGCCAGCAGCTCTACCGGGACAGGGAGGAACTATGGCTACACCTTC	CASSSTGTGRNYGYTF
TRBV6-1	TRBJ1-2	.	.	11	TGTGCCAGCAGTGAGGGGTATGGCTACACCTTC	CASSEGYGYTF
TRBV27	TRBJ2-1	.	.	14	TGTGCCAGCAGTTTAGTGGGGGCCGGCAATGAGCAGTTCTTC	CASSLVGAGNEQFF
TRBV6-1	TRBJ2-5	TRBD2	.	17	TGTGCCAGCAGTGAATCCACTAGCGGGGGGTCTGGAGGGGCCCAGTACTTC	CASSESTSGGSGGAQYF
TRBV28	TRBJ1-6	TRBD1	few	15	TGTGCCAGCAGCCCACGGGACAGTCCAAATTCACCCCTCCACTTT	CASSPRDSPNSPLHF
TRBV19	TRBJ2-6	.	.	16	TGTGCCAGTAGTTCTACGGGTTCGAGTGGGGCCAACGTCCTGACTTTC	CASSSTGSSGANVLTF
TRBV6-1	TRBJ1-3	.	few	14	TGTGCCAGCAGTGACAGGGTGTCTGGAAACACCATATATTTT	CASSDRVSGNTIYF
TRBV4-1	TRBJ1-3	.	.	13	TGCGCCAGCAGCCTAATCCCCAGAGACACCATATATTTT	CASSLIPRDTIYF
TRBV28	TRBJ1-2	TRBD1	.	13	TGTGCCAGCAGTTCCAGGGGGCAGGGCGGCTACACCTTC	CASSSRGQGGYTF
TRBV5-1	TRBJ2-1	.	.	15	TGCGCCAGCCGAGGGGAAACGGGCTCCTACAATGAGCAGTTCTTC	CASRGETGSYNEQFF
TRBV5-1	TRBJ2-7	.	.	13	TGCGCCAGCAGCCCGGACAGCCGCGTTATACAGTACTTC	CASSPDSRVIQYF
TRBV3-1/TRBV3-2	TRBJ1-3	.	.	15	TGTGCCAGCAGCCGCGGGAGCCGCTCTGGAAACACCATATATTTT	CASSRGSRSGNTIYF
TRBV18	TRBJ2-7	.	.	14	TGTGCCAGCTCTCTCAACGAGTACAGCGGCGAGCAGTACTTC	CASSLNEYSGEQYF
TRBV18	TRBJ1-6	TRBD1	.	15	TGTGCCAGCTCATCGACAGGGAGGGATAATTCACCCCTCCACTTT	CASSSTGRDNSPLHF
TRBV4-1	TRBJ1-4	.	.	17	TGCGCCAGCAGCCAAGCTCTCGTGGCTCCAGCTAATGAAAAACTGTTTTTT	CASSQALVAPANEKLFF
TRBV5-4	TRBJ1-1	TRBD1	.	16	TGTGCCAGCAGCCCGTCCCCGACAGGGGAGCACACTGAAGCTTTCTTT	CASSPSPTGEHTEAFF